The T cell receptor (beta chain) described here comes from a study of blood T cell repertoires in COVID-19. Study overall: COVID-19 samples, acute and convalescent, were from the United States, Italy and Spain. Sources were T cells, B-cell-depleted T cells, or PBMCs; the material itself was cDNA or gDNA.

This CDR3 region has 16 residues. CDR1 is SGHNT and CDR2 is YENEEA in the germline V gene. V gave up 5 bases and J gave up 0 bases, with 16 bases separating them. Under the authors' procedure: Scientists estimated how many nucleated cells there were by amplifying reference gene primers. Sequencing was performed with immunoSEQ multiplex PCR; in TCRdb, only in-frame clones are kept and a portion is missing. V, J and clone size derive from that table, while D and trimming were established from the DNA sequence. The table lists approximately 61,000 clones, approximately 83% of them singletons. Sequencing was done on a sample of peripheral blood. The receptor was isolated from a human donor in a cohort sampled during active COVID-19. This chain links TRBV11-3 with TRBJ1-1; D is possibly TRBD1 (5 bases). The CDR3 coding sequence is TGTGCCAGCAGCCCTAGACCCAAAGGGGTGAACACTGAAGCTTTCTTT. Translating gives CASSPRPKGVNTEAFF.